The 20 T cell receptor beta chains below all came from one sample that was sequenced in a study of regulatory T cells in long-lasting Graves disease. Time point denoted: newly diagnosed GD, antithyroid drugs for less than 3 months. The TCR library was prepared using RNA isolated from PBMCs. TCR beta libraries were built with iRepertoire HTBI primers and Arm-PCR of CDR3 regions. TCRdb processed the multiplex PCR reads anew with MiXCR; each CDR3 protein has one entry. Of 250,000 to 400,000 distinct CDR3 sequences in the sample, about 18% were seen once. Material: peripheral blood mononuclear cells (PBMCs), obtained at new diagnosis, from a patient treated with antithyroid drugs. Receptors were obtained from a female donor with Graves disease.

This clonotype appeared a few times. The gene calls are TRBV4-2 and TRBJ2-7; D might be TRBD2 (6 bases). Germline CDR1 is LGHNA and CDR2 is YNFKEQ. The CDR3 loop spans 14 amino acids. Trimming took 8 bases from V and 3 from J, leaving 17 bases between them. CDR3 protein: CASRVGGANYEQYF. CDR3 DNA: TGTGCCAGCCGGGTTGGAGGGGCGAACTACGAGCAGTACTTC.

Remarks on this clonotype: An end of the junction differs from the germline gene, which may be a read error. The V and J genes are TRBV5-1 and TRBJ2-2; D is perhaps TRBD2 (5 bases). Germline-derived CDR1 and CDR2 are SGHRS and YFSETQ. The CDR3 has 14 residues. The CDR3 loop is CVSSSLRGAGELFF. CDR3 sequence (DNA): TGCGTCAGCAGCTCCCTTCGGGGAGCCGGGGAGCTGTTTTTT.

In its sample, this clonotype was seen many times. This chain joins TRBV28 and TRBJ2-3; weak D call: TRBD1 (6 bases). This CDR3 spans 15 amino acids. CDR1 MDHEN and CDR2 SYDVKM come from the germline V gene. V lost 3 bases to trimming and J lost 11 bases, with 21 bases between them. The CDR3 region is CASSLPGQVIGGQYF. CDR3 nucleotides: TGTGCCAGCAGTTTGCCGGGACAAGTGATTGGGGGGCAGTATTTT. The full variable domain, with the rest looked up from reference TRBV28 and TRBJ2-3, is DVKVTQSSRYLVKRTGEKVFLECVQDMDHENMFWYRQDPGLGLRLIYFSYDVKMKEKGDIPEGYSVSREKKERFSLILESASTNQTSMYLCASSLPGQVIGGQYFGPGTRLTVL.

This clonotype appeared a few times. Written as DNA, the CDR3 is TGTGCCAGCAGCGCCGGGGCCTTTTCCTACGAGCAGTACTTC. It encodes CASSAGAFSYEQYF. This chain uses TRBV9 with TRBJ2-7; D is tentatively TRBD1 or TRBD2 (5 bases each). The CDR3 totals 14 residues. The V gene's germline CDR1 is SGDLS and CDR2 YYNGEE. Trimming shortened V by 3 bases and J by 1 base, and 11 bases separated the two germline ends.

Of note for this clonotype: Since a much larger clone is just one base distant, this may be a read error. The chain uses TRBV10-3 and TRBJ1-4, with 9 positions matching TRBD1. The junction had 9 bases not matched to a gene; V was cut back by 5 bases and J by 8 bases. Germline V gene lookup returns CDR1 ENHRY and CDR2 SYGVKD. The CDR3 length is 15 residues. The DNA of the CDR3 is TGTGCCATCAGTAACGACAGGGGGTTAAGGGAAAAACTGTTTTTT. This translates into CAISNDRGLREKLFF.

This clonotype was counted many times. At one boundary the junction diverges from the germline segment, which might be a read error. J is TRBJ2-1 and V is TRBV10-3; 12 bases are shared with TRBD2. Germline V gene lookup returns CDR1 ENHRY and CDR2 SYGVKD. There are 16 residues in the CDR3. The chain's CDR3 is CAISVLTSGSGGEQFF. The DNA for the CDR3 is TGTGCCATCAGTGTCTTGACTAGCGGGAGTGGGGGTGAGCAGTTCTTT.

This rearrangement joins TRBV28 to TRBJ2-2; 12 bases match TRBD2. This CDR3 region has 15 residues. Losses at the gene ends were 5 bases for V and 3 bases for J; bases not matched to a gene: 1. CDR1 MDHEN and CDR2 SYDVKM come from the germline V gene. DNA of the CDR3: TGTGCCAGCAGTCGACTAGCGGGAGACACCGGGGAGCTGTTTTTT. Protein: CASSRLAGDTGELFF.

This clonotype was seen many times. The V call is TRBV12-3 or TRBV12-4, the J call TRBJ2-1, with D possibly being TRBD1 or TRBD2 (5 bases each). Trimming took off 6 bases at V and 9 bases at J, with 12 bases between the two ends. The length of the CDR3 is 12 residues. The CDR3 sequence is CASRTGGGEQFF. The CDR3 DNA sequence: TGTGCCAGCAGAACAGGTGGGGGTGAGCAGTTCTTC.

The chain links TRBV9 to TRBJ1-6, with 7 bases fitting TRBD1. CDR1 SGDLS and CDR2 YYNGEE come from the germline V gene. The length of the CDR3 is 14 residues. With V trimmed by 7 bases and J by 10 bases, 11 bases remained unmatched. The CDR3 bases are TGTGCCAGCGACCTTACAGGGGAAGGATCACCCCTCCACTTT. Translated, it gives CASDLTGEGSPLHF.

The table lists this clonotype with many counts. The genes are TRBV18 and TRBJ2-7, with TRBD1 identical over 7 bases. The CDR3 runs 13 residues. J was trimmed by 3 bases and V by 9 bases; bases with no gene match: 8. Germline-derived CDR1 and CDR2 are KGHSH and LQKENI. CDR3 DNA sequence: TGTGCCAGTAAATCGGGACAGCACTACGAGCAGTACTTC. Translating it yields CASKSGQHYEQYF. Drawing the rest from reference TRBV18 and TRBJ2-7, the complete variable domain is NAGVMQNPRHLVRRRGQEARLRCSPMKGHSHVYWYRQLPEEGLKFMVYLQKENIIDESGMPKERFSAEFPKEGPSILRIQQVVRGDSAAYFCASKSGQHYEQYFGPGTRLTVT.

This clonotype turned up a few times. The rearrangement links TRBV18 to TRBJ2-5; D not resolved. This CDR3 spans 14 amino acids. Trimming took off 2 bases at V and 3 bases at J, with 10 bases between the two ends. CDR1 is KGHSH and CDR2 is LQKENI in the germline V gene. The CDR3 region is CASSPVSGKETQYF. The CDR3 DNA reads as TGTGCCAGCTCACCAGTGTCAGGAAAAGAGACCCAGTACTTC.

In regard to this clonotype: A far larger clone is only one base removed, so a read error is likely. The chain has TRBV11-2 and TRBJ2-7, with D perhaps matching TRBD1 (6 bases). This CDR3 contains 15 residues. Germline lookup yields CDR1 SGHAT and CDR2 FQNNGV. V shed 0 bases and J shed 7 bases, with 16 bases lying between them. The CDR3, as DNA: TGTGCCAGCAGCTTAGATGCAGGGGCCTACAATGAGCAGTACTTC. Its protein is CASSLDAGAYNEQYF. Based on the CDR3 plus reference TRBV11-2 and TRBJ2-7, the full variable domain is EAGVAQSPRYKIIEKRQSVAFWCNPISGHATLYWYQQILGQGPKLLIQFQNNGVVDDSQLPKDRFSAERLKGVDSTLKIQPAKLEDSAVYLCASSLDAGAYNEQYFGPGTRLTVT.

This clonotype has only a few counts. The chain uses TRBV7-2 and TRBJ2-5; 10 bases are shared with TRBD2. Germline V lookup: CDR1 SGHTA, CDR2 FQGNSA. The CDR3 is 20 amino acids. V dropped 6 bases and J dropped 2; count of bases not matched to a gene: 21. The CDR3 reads CASSITRGGRLAGVQETQYF. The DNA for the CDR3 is TGTGCCAGCAGTATAACCAGGGGGGGGCGCCTAGCGGGAGTACAAGAGACCCAGTACTTC.

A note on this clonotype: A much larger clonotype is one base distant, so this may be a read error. The CDR3 DNA sequence: TGTGCCAGTAGCGAGGGACTAGGGGACAATGAGCAGTTCTTC. Encoded protein: CASSEGLGDNEQFF. The chain is built from TRBV19 and TRBJ2-1; 8 nucleotides line up with TRBD2. CDR3 length: 14 amino acids. CDR1 LNHDA and CDR2 SQIVND come from the germline V gene (reference sequence). Trimming removed 6 bases from V and 5 bases from J; junction bases left unmatched: 6.

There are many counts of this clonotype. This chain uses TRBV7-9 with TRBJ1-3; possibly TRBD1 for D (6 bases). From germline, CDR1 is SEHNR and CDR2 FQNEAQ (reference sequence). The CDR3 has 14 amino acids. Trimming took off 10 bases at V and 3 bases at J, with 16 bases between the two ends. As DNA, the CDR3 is TGTGCCACCAAACCCGGACAGAGTGGAAACACCATATATTTT. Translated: CATKPGQSGNTIYF.

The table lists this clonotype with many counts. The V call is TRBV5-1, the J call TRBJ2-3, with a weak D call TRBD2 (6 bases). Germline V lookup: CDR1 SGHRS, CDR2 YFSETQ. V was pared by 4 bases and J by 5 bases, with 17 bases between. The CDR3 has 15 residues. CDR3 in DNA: TGCGCCAGCAGCCCGGATGCGGGACTGTTAGATACGCAGTATTTT. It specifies CASSPDAGLLDTQYF.

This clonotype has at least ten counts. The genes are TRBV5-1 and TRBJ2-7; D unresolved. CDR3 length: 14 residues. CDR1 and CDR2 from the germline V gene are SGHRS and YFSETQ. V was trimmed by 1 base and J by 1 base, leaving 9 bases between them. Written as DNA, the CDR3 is TGCGCCAGCAGCTTGAACGGGCAGTCCTACGAGCAGTACTTC. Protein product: CASSLNGQSYEQYF.

In DNA form, the CDR3 reads TGTGCCACCCGGGACAGCACGAGACAGCCCCAGCATTTT. It specifies CATRDSTRQPQHF. This chain uses TRBV2 with TRBJ1-5, with 7 bases that match TRBD1. With 10 bases clipped from V and 7 bases from J, the junction kept 10 bases outside the gene matches. The CDR3 loop spans 13 amino acids. Germline V lookup: CDR1 SNHLY, CDR2 FYNNEI.

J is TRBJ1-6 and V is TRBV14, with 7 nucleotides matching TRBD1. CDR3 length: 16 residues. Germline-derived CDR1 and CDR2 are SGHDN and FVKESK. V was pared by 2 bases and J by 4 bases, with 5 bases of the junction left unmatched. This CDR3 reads CASSQTGQNYNSPLHF. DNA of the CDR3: TGTGCCAGCAGCCAAACGGGACAGAATTATAATTCACCCCTCCACTTT.

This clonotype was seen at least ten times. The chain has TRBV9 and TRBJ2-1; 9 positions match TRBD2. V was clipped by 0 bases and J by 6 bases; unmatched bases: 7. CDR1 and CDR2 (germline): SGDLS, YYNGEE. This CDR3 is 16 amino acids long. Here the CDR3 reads CASSVGGISGSNEQFF. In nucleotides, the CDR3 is TGTGCCAGCAGCGTAGGAGGAATTAGCGGGAGCAATGAGCAGTTCTTC.